This TCR beta chain is from a study of blood T cell repertoires in COVID-19. Study context: Sites across the United States, Italy and Spain contributed samples from acute and convalescent COVID-19.

The CDR3 sequence is 13 residues long. V lost 2 bases and J lost 6, with 8 bases in between. Germline-derived CDR1 and CDR2 are SGHTA and FQGTGA. As processed by the authors: Amplification of reference gene primers provided the estimated nucleated cell counts. This table comes from immunoSEQ multiplex PCR, and its TCRdb copy is limited to in-frame clones, with some not included. That table gives V, J and clone size, and the DNA gave D and trimming. This repertoire shows 70,000 to 80,000 clones, over 75% found once; its top ten account for 11%. The chain carries TRBV7-3 and TRBJ2-1; D might be TRBD2 (6 bases). Sequenced input: peripheral blood. This receptor was obtained from a man aged 50-59 years with acute or convalescent COVID-19. The CDR3 loop is CASSLAAGNEQFF. In nucleotides, the CDR3 is TGTGCCAGCAGCTTAGCAGCGGGCAATGAGCAGTTCTTC.